These 13 T cell receptor beta chains share one sample of origin, sequenced in a study of cytomegalovirus exposure and HLA in healthy donors. The PCR ran on 60 Vbeta and 13 Jbeta primers. Using immunoSEQ multiplex PCR, the repertoire was profiled, and TCRdb retains in-frame clones only, with some absent. This sample yields roughly 170,000 clones, of which more than 70% are seen a single time; 0.95% to 1.3% belongs to the top ten. The material sequenced was PBMCs. The receptors come from a man aged 25-40 years in good health and CMV-seronegative.

The chain employs TRBV6-5 and TRBJ2-1; D perhaps matches TRBD1 (6 bases). V was cut by 5 bases and J by 2 bases, with 13 bases left in between. CDR3 length: 15 amino acids. Germline CDR1 and CDR2: MNHEY and SVGAGI. CDR3 coding DNA: TGTGCCAGCAGTGGGACATGGGTGCCCTACAATGAGCAGTTCTTC. Translating gives CASSGTWVPYNEQFF.

The chain recombines TRBV28 with TRBJ2-7; tentatively, D is TRBD2 (6 bases). Germline V CDR1 and CDR2: MDHEN, SYDVKM. This CDR3 has 15 residues. Trimming took 6 bases from V and 5 from J, leaving 20 bases between them. The chain's CDR3 is CASRPPGLTSHEQYF. The CDR3 nucleotides are TGTGCCAGCAGACCTCCGGGACTCACATCCCACGAGCAGTACTTC. Full variable domain (missing parts from reference TRBV28 and TRBJ2-7): DVKVTQSSRYLVKRTGEKVFLECVQDMDHENMFWYRQDPGLGLRLIYFSYDVKMKEKGDIPEGYSVSREKKERFSLILESASTNQTSMYLCASRPPGLTSHEQYFGPGTRLTVT.

The chain uses TRBV5-1 and TRBJ2-1; 11 nucleotides agree with TRBD2. Per the germline V gene, CDR1 is SGHRS and CDR2 is YFSETQ. Trimming at V came to 0 bases and at J to 4 bases, leaving 6 bases not matched to a gene. CDR3 length equals 17 residues. CDR3 in DNA: TGCGCCAGCAGCTTGGCCCAACTAGCGGGAGCTTACAATGAGCAGTTCTTC. Its translation is CASSLAQLAGAYNEQFF.

This clone was observed a handful of times. The chain combines TRBV7-8 with TRBJ2-6, with D unclear. Germline V gene sequence: CDR1 SGHVS, CDR2 FQNEAQ. V dropped 5 bases and J dropped 2 bases, with 4 bases sitting between them. This CDR3 spans 13 amino acids. The CDR3 loop is CASSLPGANVLTF. In DNA, the CDR3 is TGTGCCAGCAGCCTCCCTGGGGCCAACGTCCTGACTTTC.

The chain uses TRBV10-3 and TRBJ2-7; D may be TRBD2 (6 bases). CDR1 and CDR2 (germline): ENHRY, SYGVKD. Trimming took off 6 bases at V and 2 bases at J, with 11 bases between the two ends. The CDR3 covers 13 residues. This chain's CDR3 is CAIRGGSTYEQYF. The CDR3 DNA follows: TGTGCCATCAGGGGAGGAAGCACCTACGAGCAGTACTTC.

The chain recombines TRBV6-4 with TRBJ2-1; the match to TRBD2 covers 12 bases. The V gene end was trimmed by 4 bases and the J gene end by 3 bases; junction bases not matched to a gene: 4. Germline loops: CDR1 MRHNA, CDR2 SNTAGT. The CDR3 runs to 16 residues. The DNA of the CDR3 is TGTGCCAGCAGTGCAACTAGCGGGAGGTTCTACAATGAGCAGTTCTTC. Residues: CASSATSGRFYNEQFF.

The V and J genes are TRBV7-9 and TRBJ2-5; D gene uncertain. The DNA end favors TRBJ2-7, so the J call may be wrong. The CDR3 spans 14 residues. Germline CDR1 reads SEHNR; CDR2 reads FQNEAQ (reference sequence). The CDR3 loop is CASSLGAGFYEQYF. The CDR3 DNA reads TGTGCCAGCAGCTTAGGGGCTGGATTCTACGAGCAGTACTTC.

The rearrangement links TRBV30 to TRBJ2-7; D unresolved. The CDR3 is 12 amino acids. Trimming removed 2 bases at V and 0 bases at J, with 5 bases between. Germline V gives CDR1 GTSNPN, CDR2 SVGIG (reference sequence). In DNA form, the CDR3 reads TGTGCCTGGAGTATGAGCTCCTACGAGCAGTACTTC. Its translation: CAWSMSSYEQYF.

This chain joins TRBV2 and TRBJ2-7; 8 bases are a match to TRBD2. This CDR3 has 15 amino acids. Germline V gene lookup returns CDR1 SNHLY and CDR2 FYNNEI. The trim removed 6 bases at V and 3 bases at J, leaving 10 bases unmatched. The CDR3 DNA sequence: TGTGCCAGCAGGGAGGAGGGACTAGTTGTCTACGAGCAGTACTTC. Translated, it gives CASREEGLVVYEQYF.

The V and J genes are TRBV5-1 and TRBJ2-7; TRBD2 aligns across 12 bases. The CDR3 consists of 18 residues. CDR1 is SGHRS, CDR2 YFSETQ, per germline. After removal of 3 bases from V and 3 bases from J, the junction contained 13 bases not matched to a gene. The CDR3 DNA sequence: TGCGCCAGCAGCTCGGTAGGGCTAGCGGGAGGGCGTGGCTACGAGCAGTACTTC. Translating it yields CASSSVGLAGGRGYEQYF.

V is TRBV13 and J is TRBJ2-7; D is possibly TRBD2 (5 bases). There are 14 residues in the CDR3. CDR1 and CDR2 (germline): PRHDT, FYEKMQ (reference sequence). V gave up 1 base and J gave up 5 bases, with 12 bases separating them. CDR3 protein: CASSLELAPNEQYF. CDR3 sequence (DNA): TGTGCCAGCAGCTTAGAGCTAGCTCCCAACGAGCAGTACTTC.

The J gene is TRBJ2-2, the V gene TRBV6-6, with D unresolved. The CDR3 totals 14 residues. V was pared by 0 bases and J by 1 base, with 3 bases between. CDR1 and CDR2 (germline): MNHNY, SVGAGI (reference sequence). The CDR3 protein is CASSYSRNTGELFF. CDR3 DNA: TGTGCCAGCAGTTACTCCCGGAACACCGGGGAGCTGTTTTTT.

With regard to this clone: Other nucleotide sequences in the sample specify the same CDR3. The V call is TRBV6-4, the J call TRBJ2-1; 9 nucleotides align to TRBD2. The germline V gene has CDR1 MRHNA and CDR2 SNTAGT. The V gene end was trimmed by 0 bases and the J gene end by 3 bases; junction bases not matched to a gene: 0. The CDR3 covers 15 residues. CDR3 sequence (DNA): TGTGCCAGCAGTGACTCTAGCGGGAGCTACAATGAGCAGTTCTTC. Translating gives CASSDSSGSYNEQFF.